Following are 21 T cell receptor beta chains from one sample sequenced in a study of PD-1 blockade in classical Hodgkin lymphoma. All patients experienced relapse after autologous stem cell transplantation, and brentuximab vedotin exposure was variable. The protocol was immunoSEQ multiplex PCR, while the TCRdb copy is restricted to in-frame clones and leaves out a portion. The sample has tens of thousands of clones, 81% seen once. Sequenced here: peripheral blood mononuclear cells (PBMCs), sampled at baseline. The receptors were sampled from a human donor with classical Hodgkin lymphoma.

The chain links TRBV6-5 to TRBJ1-1; 10 bases are shared with TRBD1. The CDR3 runs 15 residues. Per the germline V gene, CDR1 is MNHEY and CDR2 is SVGAGI. V dropped 8 bases and J dropped 2; count of bases not matched to a gene: 8. The chain's CDR3 is CASGPWTGGNTEAFF. Here the CDR3 DNA reads TGTGCCAGCGGACCCTGGACAGGGGGTAACACTGAAGCTTTCTTT.

The chain recombines TRBV7-9 with TRBJ2-1; tentatively, D is TRBD2 (6 bases). V was clipped by 1 base and J by 0 bases, with 16 bases between them. The CDR3 contains 18 residues. The germline gives CDR1 SEHNR, CDR2 FQNEAQ (reference sequence). The CDR3 coding sequence is TGTGCCAGCAGCTTAGGTCTAGCGCTACTCTTCTCCTACAATGAGCAGTTCTTC. This translates into CASSLGLALLFSYNEQFF.

This chain joins TRBV6-5 and TRBJ1-2, with D perhaps matching TRBD1 (6 bases). Looked up from germline, CDR1 is MNHEY and CDR2 is SVGAGI. This CDR3 contains 12 residues. V lost 4 bases to trimming and J lost 8 bases, with 11 bases between them. The CDR3 DNA sequence: TGTGCCAGCAGTTCCAGGGGACTGGGCTACACCTTC. It specifies CASSSRGLGYTF.

This chain joins TRBV7-9 and TRBJ2-7, with 8 bases matching TRBD1. V was pared by 5 bases and J by 5 bases, with 8 bases of the junction left unmatched. The CDR3 has 14 residues. Germline CDR1 SEHNR, CDR2 FQNEAQ (reference sequence). CDR3 region: CASSPRTGIDEQYF. In DNA form, the CDR3 reads TGTGCCAGCAGCCCCCGGACAGGGATCGACGAGCAGTACTTC.

This clone has a handful of counts. V is TRBV9 and J is TRBJ2-1; D unclear. V lost 4 bases and J 4 bases, leaving 15 bases between the germline ends. The CDR3 runs 15 residues. CDR1 and CDR2 from the germline V gene are SGDLS and YYNGEE. The DNA for the CDR3 is TGTGCCAGCAGCATGTACGATACGTCATACAATGAGCAGTTCTTC. It translates to CASSMYDTSYNEQFF. Drawing the rest from reference TRBV9 and TRBJ2-1, the complete variable domain is DSGVTQTPKHLITATGQRVTLRCSPRSGDLSVYWYQQSLDQGLQFLIQYYNGEERAKGNILERFSAQQFPDLHSELNLSSLELGDSALYFCASSMYDTSYNEQFFGPGTRLTVL.

J is TRBJ2-2 and V is TRBV5-4; 7 nucleotides agree with TRBD1. This CDR3 has 15 amino acids. With 4 bases clipped from V and 5 bases from J, the junction kept 8 bases outside the gene matches. CDR1 and CDR2 from the germline V gene are SGHNT and YYREEE (reference sequence). The CDR3 DNA sequence: TGTGCCAGCAGCCAGACAGGGTGGAGGACCGGGGAGCTGTTTTTT. It is translated as CASSQTGWRTGELFF.

This clone appeared once. CDR3 in amino acids: CASSTLGVGRNTEAFF. As DNA, the CDR3 is TGTGCCAGTAGTACCCTCGGGGTAGGGAGGAACACTGAAGCTTTCTTT. The V call is TRBV19, the J call TRBJ1-1; the D is unclear. V was clipped by 4 bases and J by 1 base, with 16 bases between them. The CDR3 spans 16 residues. Germline V gene sequence: CDR1 LNHDA, CDR2 SQIVND (reference sequence). Complete variable domain (other parts from reference TRBV19 and TRBJ1-1): DGGITQSPKYLFRKEGQNVTLSCEQNLNHDAMYWYRQDPGQGLRLIYYSQIVNDFQKGDIAEGYSVSREKKESFPLTVTSAQKNPTAFYLCASSTLGVGRNTEAFFGQGTRLTVV.

The V and J genes are TRBV30 and TRBJ2-2; the D is unclear. Germline V CDR1 and CDR2: GTSNPN, SVGIG (reference sequence). Trimming stripped 2 bases from V and 7 bases from J, with 11 bases between. This CDR3 is 13 amino acids long. CDR3 in DNA: TGTGCCTGGAGTATATATGGGAACGGGGAGCTGTTTTTT. This codes for CAWSIYGNGELFF.

The rearrangement links TRBV27 to TRBJ2-7, with 7 bases matching TRBD2. V shed 5 bases, J shed 2 bases, and the junction held 9 bases outside the gene matches. This CDR3 spans 15 amino acids. The germline V gene encodes CDR1 MNHEY and CDR2 SMNVEV (reference sequence). CDR3 coding DNA: TGTGCCAGCAGTCCCCGGGCGGGGGTAGCCTACGAGCAGTACGTC. Protein: CASSPRAGVAYEQYV.

For this clone: One end of the junction fails to match germline, which may point to a read error. This rearrangement joins TRBV13 to TRBJ2-7; 9 nucleotides agree with TRBD2. The CDR3 runs to 15 residues. Germline values: CDR1 PRHDT, CDR2 FYEKMQ (reference sequence). CDR3 nucleotides: TGTGCCAGCAGCATAGGACTAGCGATTACCTACGAGCAGTACTTC. As protein: CASSIGLAITYEQYF.

This chain links TRBV13 with TRBJ2-3, with 8 bases matching TRBD1. With V trimmed by 5 bases and J by 1 base, 5 bases remained unmatched. The CDR3 extends over 15 amino acids. From germline, CDR1 is PRHDT and CDR2 FYEKMQ (reference sequence). CDR3 nucleotides: TGTGCCAGCAGCCATCCGGGACAGGGCACAGATACGCAGTATTTT. As protein: CASSHPGQGTDTQYF.

This clone appeared a few times. This chain uses TRBV5-4 with TRBJ2-1; 9 bases agree with TRBD1. The CDR3 covers 14 residues. V dropped 3 bases and J dropped 5; count of bases not matched to a gene: 3. CDR1 is SGHNT and CDR2 is YYREEE in the germline V gene (reference sequence). The CDR3 DNA sequence: TGTGCCAGCAGCTCGGGACAGGGCCACAATGAGCAGTTCTTC. It encodes CASSSGQGHNEQFF. The full variable domain, in which reference TRBV5-4 and TRBJ2-1 provide the parts outside the CDR3, is ETGVTQSPTHLIKTRGQQVTLRCSSQSGHNTVSWYQQALGQGPQFIFQYYREEENGRGNFPPRFSGLQFPNYSSELNVNALELDDSALYLCASSSGQGHNEQFFGPGTRLTVL.

This clone was seen only once. The chain combines TRBV29-1 with TRBJ2-7; no definite D call. Trimming took 4 bases from V and 1 from J, leaving 8 bases between them. The CDR3 totals 12 residues. From germline, CDR1 is SQVTM and CDR2 ANQGSEA. CDR3 DNA sequence: TGCAGCGTTGTCTCGACATCCTACGAGCAGTACTTC. Its translation is CSVVSTSYEQYF.

The rearrangement joins TRBV9 to TRBJ2-1, with TRBD2 identical over 11 bases. V dropped 6 bases and J dropped 5; count of bases not matched to a gene: 7. The CDR3 spans 15 residues. Germline V gene lookup returns CDR1 SGDLS and CDR2 YYNGEE. This chain's CDR3 is CASTLGLAVNNEQFF. In DNA form, the CDR3 reads TGTGCCAGCACCTTGGGACTAGCGGTTAACAATGAGCAGTTCTTC.

As for this clone: Relative to the germline gene, one junction end is altered; a read error may explain this. The chain links TRBV7-2 to TRBJ1-4; maybe TRBD1 (5 bases). CDR3 length: 14 amino acids. Germline CDR1 SGHTA, CDR2 FQGNSA. In DNA form, the CDR3 reads TGTGCCAGCTCTCCGGGGCCCTCGAATGAACAACTGTTTTTT. Translated: CASSPGPSNEQLFF. The full variable domain, its missing parts supplied by reference TRBV7-2 and TRBJ1-4, is GAGVSQSPSNKVTEKGKDVELRCDPISGHTALYWYRQSLGQGLEFLIYFQGNSAPDKSGLPSDRFSAERTGGSVSTLTIQRTQQEDSAVYLCASSPGPSNEQLFFGSGTQLSVL.

This chain links TRBV13 with TRBJ2-1; 9 nucleotides line up with TRBD2. Per germline, CDR1 PRHDT and CDR2 FYEKMQ (reference sequence). The CDR3 runs to 15 residues. J gave up 4 bases and V 5 bases, and 6 bases lay outside the gene matches. The CDR3 loop reads CASSVLAGIYNEQFF. CDR3 coding DNA: TGTGCCAGCAGCGTTCTAGCGGGAATATACAATGAGCAGTTCTTC. Based on the CDR3 plus reference TRBV13 and TRBJ2-1, the full variable domain is AAGVIQSPRHLIKEKRETATLKCYPIPRHDTVYWYQQGPGQDPQFLISFYEKMQSDKGSIPDRFSAQQFSDYHSELNMSSLELGDSALYFCASSVLAGIYNEQFFGPGTRLTVL.

The CDR3 spells CASSYTAGGSPLHF. CDR3 nucleotides: TGTGCCAGCAGTTACACGGCAGGGGGTAGCCCTCTCCATTTT. The chain joins TRBV6-5 to TRBJ1-5, with TRBD1 identical over 7 bases. J lost 16 bases, V lost 2 bases, and 14 bases had no gene match. This CDR3 has 14 residues. Germline V gene lookup returns CDR1 MNHEY and CDR2 SVGAGI.

The CDR3 region is CASSQVAKAGWSAYEQYF. CDR3 DNA sequence: TGCGCCAGCAGCCAAGTGGCGAAGGCGGGATGGTCGGCTTACGAGCAGTACTTC. The chain uses TRBV4-3 and TRBJ2-7; D is perhaps TRBD2 (6 bases). Trimming shortened V by 1 base and J by 4 bases, and 23 bases separated the two germline ends. This CDR3 has 18 residues. Germline-derived CDR1 and CDR2 are LGHNA and YSLEER.

The rearrangement joins TRBV10-2 to TRBJ2-3; tentative D call: TRBD2 (6 bases). The germline gives CDR1 WSHSY, CDR2 SAAADI. CDR3 length equals 15 residues. Trimming took off 2 bases at V and 1 base at J, with 10 bases between the two ends. The CDR3: CASSERASGTDTQYF. The CDR3 DNA is TGCGCCAGCAGTGAGAGGGCTAGCGGCACAGATACGCAGTATTTT.

The chain's CDR3 is CASSELTGKTFF. The CDR3, as DNA: TGTGCCAGCAGTGAATTGACAGGCAAAACTTTCTTT. V is TRBV25-1 and J is TRBJ1-1; D is perhaps TRBD1 (6 bases). CDR3 length equals 12 residues. The germline gives CDR1 MGHDK, CDR2 SYGVNS. Trimming removed 1 base from V and 12 bases from J, with 12 bases in between.

The chain links TRBV11-3 to TRBJ2-6, with no clear D. Germline values: CDR1 SGHNT, CDR2 YENEEA. V was pared by 1 base and J by 4 bases, with 8 bases between. CDR3 length: 15 amino acids. The DNA for the CDR3 is TGTGCCAGCAGCTTAGGGGCGGCCGGGGCCAACGTCCTGACTTTC. The encoded protein is CASSLGAAGANVLTF.